The sequence of this T cell receptor beta chain was determined in a study of cytomegalovirus exposure and HLA in healthy donors. Points from the study as a whole: In vitro, three CMV-associated chains proved specific for CMV antigens.

At sampling all donors were nominally healthy, likely with unrecorded immune exposures. Note on this clone: The target antigen is unknown.

With 60 Vbeta and 13 Jbeta primers, the PCR was carried out. Libraries were prepared by immunoSEQ multiplex PCR; TCRdb keeps only in-frame clonotypes and omits some of them. Among about 140,000 clones listed, approximately 83% were seen once. The TCR originated in a woman aged 35 to 49 in good health and CMV-seronegative. The specimen was PBMCs.

The CDR3 loop is CASSLPPGHPNTGELFF. The CDR3 nucleotides read TGTGCCAGCAGCTTGCCCCCGGGACACCCGAACACCGGGGAGCTGTTTTTT. The chain carries TRBV5-4 and TRBJ2-2, with D possibly being TRBD1 (6 bases). Trimming pared 1 base from V and 0 bases from J, leaving 13 bases between. Germline V gene lookup returns CDR1 SGHNT and CDR2 YYREEE (reference sequence). This CDR3 spans 17 amino acids.